A selection of T cell receptor beta chains follows, all from one sample in a study of response to subunit inactivated influenza vaccine. One entry per CDR3 protein results from TCRdb running MiXCR on the RT-PCR reads. There are around 520,000 distinct CDR3 sequences in the sample; roughly 10% occur only once, and about 10% lies in the top ten. Here the sequenced sample was PBMCs from blood, taken on the day of vaccination. These receptors were obtained from a man in his fifties who received an inactivated influenza vaccine. The CDR3 runs from the conserved cysteine through the conserved F or W. Clone size is shown for a subset of rows, as once, few, many or a class of expanded clone.

clone_size j_call v_call cdr3_aa
. TRBJ2-3 TRBV28 CASSPPPGTTDTQYF
few TRBJ1-3 TRBV5-5 CASSGGTSKGTIYF
few TRBJ1-1 TRBV4-2 CASSQDVGAGTEAFF
many TRBJ2-2 TRBV6-1 CASNRRGRERTGELFF
few TRBJ2-5 TRBV6-1 CATRDPLTQETQYF
few TRBJ1-2 TRBV20-1 CSANRGPVYGYTF
many TRBJ2-5 TRBV28 CASRRAGGTQETQYF
. TRBJ2-6 TRBV11-2 CASSRRVFRGAGANVLTF
. TRBJ2-1 TRBV12-5 CASGTGLATYNEQFF
. TRBJ2-1 TRBV20-1 CSARGGRNEQFF
many TRBJ1-3 TRBV12-3/TRBV12-4 CASSSTGVVGGNTIYF
. TRBJ2-7 TRBV5-1 CASSIRTSHYEQYF
. TRBJ2-1 TRBV7-2 CASRPTGMSYNEQFF
once TRBJ2-3 TRBV9 CASSVAGGGGGSDTQYF
. TRBJ2-1 TRBV20-1 CSAMVQRGYNEQFF
few TRBJ2-2 TRBV20-1 CSARWGLNTGELFF
. TRBJ2-3 TRBV5-1 CASSLRFASTDTQYF
. TRBJ2-7 TRBV6-5 CASSSTTSGHAYEQYF
. TRBJ2-5 TRBV28 CASSFRQGMETQYF
many TRBJ2-2 TRBV4-1 CASSHPGGGIGELFF
few TRBJ2-1 TRBV3-1 CASSAGGVHEQFF
few TRBJ2-3 TRBV12-3/TRBV12-4 CASRTGTASTDTQYF
many TRBJ1-6 TRBV20-1 CSARSSYNSPLHF
. TRBJ2-1 TRBV9 CASSPGPPVGANEQFF
. TRBJ2-2 TRBV10-3 CAISERAGELFF
. TRBJ2-2 TRBV5-1 CASSFRDRGHTNTGELFF
. TRBJ2-7 TRBV4-1 CASSHHRGEQYF
. TRBJ2-2 TRBV4-3 CASSQDTGRYTGELLF
. TRBJ2-7 TRBV3-1 CASSQGTSGAMEQYF